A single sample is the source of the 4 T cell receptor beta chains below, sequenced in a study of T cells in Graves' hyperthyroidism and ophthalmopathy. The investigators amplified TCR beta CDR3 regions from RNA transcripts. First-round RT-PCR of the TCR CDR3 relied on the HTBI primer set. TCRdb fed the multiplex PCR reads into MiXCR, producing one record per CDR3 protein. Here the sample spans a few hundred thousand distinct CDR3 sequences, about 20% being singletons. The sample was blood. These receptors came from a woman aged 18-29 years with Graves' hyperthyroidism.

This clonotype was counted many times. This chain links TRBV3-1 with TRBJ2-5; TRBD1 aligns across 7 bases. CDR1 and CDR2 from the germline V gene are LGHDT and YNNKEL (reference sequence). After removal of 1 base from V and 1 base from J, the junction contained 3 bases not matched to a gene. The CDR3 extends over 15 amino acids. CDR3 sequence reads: CASSQAWDSQETQYF. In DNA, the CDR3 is TGTGCCAGCAGCCAAGCATGGGACAGCCAAGAGACCCAGTACTTC.

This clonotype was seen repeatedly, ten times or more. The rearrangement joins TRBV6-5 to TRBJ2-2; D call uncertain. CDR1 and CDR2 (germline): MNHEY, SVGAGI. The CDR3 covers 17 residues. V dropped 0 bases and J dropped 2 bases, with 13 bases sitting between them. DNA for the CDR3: TGTGCCAGCAGTTACTCGAAAGCCGGATCTAACACCGGGGAGCTGTTTTTT. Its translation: CASSYSKAGSNTGELFF.

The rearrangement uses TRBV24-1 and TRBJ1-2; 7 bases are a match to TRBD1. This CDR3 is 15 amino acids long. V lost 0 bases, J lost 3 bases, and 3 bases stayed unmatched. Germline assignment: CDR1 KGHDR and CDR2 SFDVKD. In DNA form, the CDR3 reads TGTGCCACCAGTGATTTGCCGGGACAGCACTATGGCTACACCTTC. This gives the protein CATSDLPGQHYGYTF.

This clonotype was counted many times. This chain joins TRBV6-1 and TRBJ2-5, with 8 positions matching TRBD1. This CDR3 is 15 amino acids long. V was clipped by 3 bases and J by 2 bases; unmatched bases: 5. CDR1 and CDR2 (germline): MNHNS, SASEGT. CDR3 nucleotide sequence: TGTGCCAGCAGTGAGCGACAGGGGAGGCAAGAGACCCAGTACTTC. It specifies CASSERQGRQETQYF.